This note documents a single TCR beta chain sequence. The ends lost 7 bases at V and 2 bases at J; junction bases unmatched: 6. Germline V gives CDR1 SQVTM, CDR2 ANQGSEA. This CDR3 is built from 15 residues. This sample was included in a study of blood T cell repertoires in COVID-19. Study overall: Recovery among Cohort 3 donors was established by two negative PCRs, clearance, or symptom resolution.

Here immunoSEQ multiplex PCR was the method, and the copy in TCRdb shows in-frame clones only, minus some. The repertoire has around 190,000 clones, 85% to 90% of them found once; the top ten carry around 23%. The study drew participants aged about 18 to 90 years from 20 to 30 US areas. The clonotype comes from a woman in her 40s in a cohort exposed to, infected with or recovered from COVID-19 (not recorded which). The sequenced material came from PBMCs or T cells enriched from blood (not recorded which). This chain joins TRBV29-1 and TRBJ2-3, with TRBD2 matching 13 bases. CDR3 DNA sequence: TGCAGCGCCCCGGGACTAGCGGGGCCCACAGATACGCAGTATTTT. Amino acids: CSAPGLAGPTDTQYF.